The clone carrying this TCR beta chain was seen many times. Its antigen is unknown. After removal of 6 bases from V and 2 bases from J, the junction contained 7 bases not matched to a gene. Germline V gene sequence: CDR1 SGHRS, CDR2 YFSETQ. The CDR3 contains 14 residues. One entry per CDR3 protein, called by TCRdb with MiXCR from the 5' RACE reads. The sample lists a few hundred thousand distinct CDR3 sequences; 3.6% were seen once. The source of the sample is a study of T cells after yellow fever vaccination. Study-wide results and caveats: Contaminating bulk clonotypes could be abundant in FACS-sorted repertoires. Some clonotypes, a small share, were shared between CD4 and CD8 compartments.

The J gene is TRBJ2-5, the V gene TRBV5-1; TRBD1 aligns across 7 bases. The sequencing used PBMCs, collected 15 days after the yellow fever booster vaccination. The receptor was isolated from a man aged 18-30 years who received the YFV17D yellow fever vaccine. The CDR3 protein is CASNRDSVQETQYF. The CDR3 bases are TGCGCCAGCAACCGGGACAGCGTTCAAGAGACCCAGTACTTC.